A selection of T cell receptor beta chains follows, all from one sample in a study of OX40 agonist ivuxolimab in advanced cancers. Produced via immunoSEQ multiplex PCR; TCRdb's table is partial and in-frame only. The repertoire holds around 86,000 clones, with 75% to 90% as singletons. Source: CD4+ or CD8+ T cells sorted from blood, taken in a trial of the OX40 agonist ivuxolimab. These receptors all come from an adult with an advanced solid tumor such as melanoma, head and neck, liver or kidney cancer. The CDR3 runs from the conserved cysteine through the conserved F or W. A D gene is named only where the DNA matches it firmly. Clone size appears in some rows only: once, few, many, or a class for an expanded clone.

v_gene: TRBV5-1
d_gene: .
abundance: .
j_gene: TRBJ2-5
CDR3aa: CASSLEGWRDPKETQYF
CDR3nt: TGCGCCAGCAGCTTGGAAGGGTGGAGAGATCCTAAAGAGACCCAGTACTTC

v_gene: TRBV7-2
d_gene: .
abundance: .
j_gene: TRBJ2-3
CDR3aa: CASSTRASTDTQYF
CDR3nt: TGTGCCAGCAGCACTAGGGCTAGCACAGATACGCAGTATTTT

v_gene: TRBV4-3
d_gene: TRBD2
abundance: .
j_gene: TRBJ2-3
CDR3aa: CASSQGLAGGSFVTDTQYF
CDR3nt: TGCGCCAGCAGCCAAGGACTAGCGGGGGGGAGCTTTGTCACAGATACGCAGTATTTT

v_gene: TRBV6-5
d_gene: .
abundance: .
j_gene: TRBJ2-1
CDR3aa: CASSPSRDEQFF
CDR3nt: TGTGCCAGCAGCCCCAGCCGGGATGAGCAGTTCTTC

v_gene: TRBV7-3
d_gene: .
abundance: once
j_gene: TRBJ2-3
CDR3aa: CASSLDPGDTQYF
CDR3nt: TGTGCCAGCAGCTTAGATCCTGGAGATACGCAGTATTTT

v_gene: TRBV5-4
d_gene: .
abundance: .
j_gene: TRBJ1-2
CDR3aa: CASSPRTGQGANYGYTF
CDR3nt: TGTGCCAGCAGCCCCCGTACGGGCCAAGGAGCTAACTATGGCTACACCTTC

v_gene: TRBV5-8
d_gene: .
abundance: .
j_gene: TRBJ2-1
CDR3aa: CASSLPPHGYTAPTTYEQFF
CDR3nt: TGTGCCAGCAGCTTGCCCCCACACGGGTATACGGCCCCGACGACGTATGAGCAGTTCTTC

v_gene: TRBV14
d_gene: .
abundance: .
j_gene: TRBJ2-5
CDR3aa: CASSQGGGGTQYF
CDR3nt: TGTGCCAGCAGCCAAGGGGGGGGCGGGACCCAGTACTTC

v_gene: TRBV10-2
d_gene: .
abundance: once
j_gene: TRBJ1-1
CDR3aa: CASARENTEAFF
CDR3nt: TGCGCCAGCGCTAGGGAAAACACTGAAGCTTTCTTT

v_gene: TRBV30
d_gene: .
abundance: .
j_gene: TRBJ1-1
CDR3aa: CAWSVGGSTEAFF
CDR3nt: TGTGCCTGGAGTGTAGGGGGGAGCACTGAAGCTTTCTTT

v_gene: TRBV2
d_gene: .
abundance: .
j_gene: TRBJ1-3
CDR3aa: CASCSSGNTIYF
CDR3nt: TGTGCCAGCTGTTCCAGCGGAAACACCATATATTTT

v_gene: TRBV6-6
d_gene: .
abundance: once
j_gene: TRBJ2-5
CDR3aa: CASRPPGRETQYF
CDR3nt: TGTGCCAGCAGGCCCCCGGGGCGAGAGACCCAGTACTTC

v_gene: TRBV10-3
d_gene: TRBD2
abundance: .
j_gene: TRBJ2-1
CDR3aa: CAISGPERAGGQPDNEQFF
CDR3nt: TGTGCCATCAGTGGACCGGAAAGGGCGGGGGGACAACCAGACAATGAGCAGTTCTTC

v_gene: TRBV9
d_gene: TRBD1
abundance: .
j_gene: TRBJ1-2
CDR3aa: CASSVEGQGRYGYTF
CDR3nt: TGTGCCAGCAGCGTAGAAGGACAGGGTCGGTATGGCTACACCTTC

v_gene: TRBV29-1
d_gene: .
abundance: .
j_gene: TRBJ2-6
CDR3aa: CSVASGANVLTF
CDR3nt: TGCAGCGTCGCGTCTGGGGCCAACGTCCTGACTTTC

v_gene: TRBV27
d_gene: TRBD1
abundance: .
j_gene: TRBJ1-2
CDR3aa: CASSLSGQDYGYTF
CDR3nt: TGTGCCAGTAGCCTGTCGGGACAGGATTATGGCTACACCTTC

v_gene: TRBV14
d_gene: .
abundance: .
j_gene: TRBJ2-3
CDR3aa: CASSPEDYRTDTQYF
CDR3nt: TGTGCCAGCAGCCCCGAGGACTACCGCACAGATACGCAGTATTTT

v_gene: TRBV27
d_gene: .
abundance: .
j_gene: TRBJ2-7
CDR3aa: CASSILGRSYEQYF
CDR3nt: TGTGCCAGCAGTATCCTGGGTAGGTCCTACGAGCAGTACTTC

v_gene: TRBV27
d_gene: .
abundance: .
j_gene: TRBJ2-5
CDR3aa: CASSLWGQETQYF
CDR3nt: TGTGCCAGCAGTTTATGGGGACAAGAGACCCAGTACTTC

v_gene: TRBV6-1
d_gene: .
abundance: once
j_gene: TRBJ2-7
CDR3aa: CASSETKSYEQYF
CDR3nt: TGTGCCAGCAGTGAAACAAAATCATACGAGCAGTACTTC

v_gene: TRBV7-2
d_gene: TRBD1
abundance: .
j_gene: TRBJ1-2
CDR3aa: CASSLEETGALGGYTF
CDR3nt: TGTGCCAGCAGCTTAGAAGAGACAGGGGCCCTCGGGGGCTACACCTTC

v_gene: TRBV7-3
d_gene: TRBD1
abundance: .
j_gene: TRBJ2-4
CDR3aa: CASSSGGQANIQYF
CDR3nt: TGTGCCAGCAGCTCCGGCGGACAGGCTAACATTCAGTACTTC

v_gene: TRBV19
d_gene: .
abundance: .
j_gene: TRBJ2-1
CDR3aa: CASRRASSNEQFF
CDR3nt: TGTGCCAGTAGAAGGGCCAGTTCCAATGAGCAGTTCTTC

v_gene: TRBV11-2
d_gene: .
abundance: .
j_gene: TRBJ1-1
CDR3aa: CASSLTGSEAFF
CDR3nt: TGTGCCAGCAGCTTAACAGGGTCTGAAGCTTTCTTT

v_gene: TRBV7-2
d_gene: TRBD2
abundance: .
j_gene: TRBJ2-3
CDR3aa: CASSDRLAGVTDTQYF
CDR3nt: TGTGCCAGCAGCGATCGACTAGCGGGGGTCACAGATACGCAGTATTTT

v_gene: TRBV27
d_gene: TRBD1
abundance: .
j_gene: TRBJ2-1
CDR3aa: CASSLKPGGSYNEQFF
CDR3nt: TGTGCCAGCAGTTTAAAGCCAGGGGGAAGCTACAATGAGCAGTTCTTC

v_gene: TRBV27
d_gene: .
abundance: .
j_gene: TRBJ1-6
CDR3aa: CASSSGSSYNSPLHF
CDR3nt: TGTGCCAGCAGTTCTGGGAGCTCCTATAATTCACCCCTCCACTTT

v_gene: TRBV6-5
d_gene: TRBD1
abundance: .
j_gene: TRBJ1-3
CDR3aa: CASRDRGSGNTIYF
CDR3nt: TGTGCCAGCAGAGACAGGGGCTCTGGAAACACCATATATTTT

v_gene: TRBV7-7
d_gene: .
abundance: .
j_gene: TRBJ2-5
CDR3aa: CASSLASGKQETQYF
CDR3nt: TGTGCCAGCAGCTTAGCCTCAGGGAAACAAGAGACCCAGTACTTC

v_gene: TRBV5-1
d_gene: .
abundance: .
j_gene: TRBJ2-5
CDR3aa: CASTEDGHQETQYF
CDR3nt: TGCGCCAGCACGGAAGACGGACACCAAGAGACCCAGTACTTC

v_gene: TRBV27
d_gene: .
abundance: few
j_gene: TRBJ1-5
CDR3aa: CASSLSWRGEQPQHF
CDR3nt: TGTGCCAGCAGTTTAAGTTGGAGGGGCGAGCAGCCCCAGCATTTT

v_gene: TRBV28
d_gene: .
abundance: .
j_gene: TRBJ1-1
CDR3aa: CASSGGGGTEAFF
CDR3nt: TGTGCCAGCAGTGGCGGGGGGGGCACTGAAGCTTTCTTT

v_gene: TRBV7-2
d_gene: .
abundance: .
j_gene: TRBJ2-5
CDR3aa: CASSPNGETQYF
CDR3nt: TGTGCCAGCAGCCCCAATGGAGAGACCCAGTACTTC

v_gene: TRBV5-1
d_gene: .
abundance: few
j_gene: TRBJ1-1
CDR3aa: CASSLGGSTEAFF
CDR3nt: TGCGCCAGCAGCTTGGGCGGGTCCACTGAAGCTTTCTTT

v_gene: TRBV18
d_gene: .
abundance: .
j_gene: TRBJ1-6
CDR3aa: CASSPAGEGSPPHF
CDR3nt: TGTGCCAGCTCACCGGCGGGGGAGGGTTCACCCCCCCACTTT

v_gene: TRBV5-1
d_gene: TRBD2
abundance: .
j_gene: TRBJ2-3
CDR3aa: CASSLDSGGGTDTQYF
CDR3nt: TGCGCCAGCAGCTTGGATAGCGGGGGGGGCACAGATACGCAGTATTTT

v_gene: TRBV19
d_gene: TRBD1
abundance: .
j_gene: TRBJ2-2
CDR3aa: CASSTSDRGDTGELFF
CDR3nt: TGTGCCAGTAGTACTTCGGACAGGGGGGACACCGGGGAGCTGTTTTTT

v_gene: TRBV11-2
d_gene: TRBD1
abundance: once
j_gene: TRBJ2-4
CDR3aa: CASSQMGQGGNIQYF
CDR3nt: TGTGCCAGCAGCCAGATGGGACAGGGGGGTAACATTCAGTACTTC

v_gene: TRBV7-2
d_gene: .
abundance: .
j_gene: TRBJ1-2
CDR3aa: CASRPREGYGYTF
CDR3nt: TGTGCCAGCAGGCCGAGGGAGGGGTATGGCTACACCTTC

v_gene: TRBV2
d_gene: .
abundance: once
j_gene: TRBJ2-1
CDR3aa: CASRRDGAYNEQFF
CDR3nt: TGTGCCAGCAGACGGGACGGCGCCTACAATGAGCAGTTCTTC

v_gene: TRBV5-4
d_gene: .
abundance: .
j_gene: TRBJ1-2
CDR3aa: CASSWTGSTNYGYTF
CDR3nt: TGTGCCAGCAGCTGGACGGGGTCCACTAACTATGGCTACACCTTC

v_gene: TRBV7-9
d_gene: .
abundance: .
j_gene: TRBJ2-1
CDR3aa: CASSLVGRDEQFF
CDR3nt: TGTGCCAGCAGCTTGGTGGGGCGGGATGAGCAGTTCTTC

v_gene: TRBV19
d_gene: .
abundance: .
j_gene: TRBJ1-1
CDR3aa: CASSIHGDTEAFF
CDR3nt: TGTGCCAGTAGTATTCACGGGGACACTGAAGCTTTCTTT

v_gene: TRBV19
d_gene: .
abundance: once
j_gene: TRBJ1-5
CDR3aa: CASSRGGSQPQHF
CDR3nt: TGTGCCAGTAGTAGGGGGGGCTCTCAGCCCCAGCATTTT

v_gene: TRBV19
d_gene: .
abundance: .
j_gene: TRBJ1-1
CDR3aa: CASSTGVVMNTEAFF
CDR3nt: TGTGCCAGTAGTACAGGGGTCGTTATGAACACTGAAGCTTTCTTT

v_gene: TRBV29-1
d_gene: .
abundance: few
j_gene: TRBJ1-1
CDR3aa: CSVDKGGERLAFF
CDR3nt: TGCAGCGTTGACAAGGGGGGCGAACGTTTGGCTTTCTTT

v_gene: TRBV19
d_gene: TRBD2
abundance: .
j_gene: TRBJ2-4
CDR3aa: CASSIAPGGGPKNIQYF
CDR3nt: TGTGCCAGTAGTATAGCCCCCGGGGGGGGCCCAAAAAACATTCAGTACTTC

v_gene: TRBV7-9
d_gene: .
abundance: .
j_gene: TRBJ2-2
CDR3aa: CASSLEAPGELFF
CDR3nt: TGTGCCAGCAGTTTAGAAGCCCCCGGGGAGCTGTTTTTT

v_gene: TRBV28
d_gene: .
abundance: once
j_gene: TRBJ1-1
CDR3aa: CASSSGTRVGAFF
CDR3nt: TGTGCCAGCAGTTCCGGGACAAGGGTAGGAGCTTTCTTT

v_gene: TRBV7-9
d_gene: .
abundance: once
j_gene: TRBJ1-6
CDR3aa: CASSSRTGIYDSPLHF
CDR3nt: TGTGCCAGCAGCTCTCGGACGGGGATTTACGATTCACCCCTCCACTTT

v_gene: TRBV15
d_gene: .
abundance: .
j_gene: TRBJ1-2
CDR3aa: CATSRDSGNGYTF
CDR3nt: TGTGCCACCAGCAGAGATTCGGGGAATGGCTACACCTTC

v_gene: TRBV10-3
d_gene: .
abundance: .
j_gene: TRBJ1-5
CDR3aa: CAISETPYQPQHF
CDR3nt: TGTGCCATCAGCGAAACCCCATATCAGCCCCAGCATTTT

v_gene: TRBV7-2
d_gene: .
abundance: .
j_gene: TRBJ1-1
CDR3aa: CASSLTAGNTEAFF
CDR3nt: TGTGCCAGCAGCTTAACCGCAGGGAACACTGAAGCTTTCTTT

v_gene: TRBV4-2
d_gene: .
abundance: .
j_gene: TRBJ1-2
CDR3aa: CASSQDHRTDYYGYTF
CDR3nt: TGTGCCAGCAGCCAAGATCATCGGACGGATTACTATGGCTACACCTTC

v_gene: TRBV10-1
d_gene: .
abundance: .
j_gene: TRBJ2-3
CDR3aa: CASSGRGGPTDTQYF
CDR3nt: TGCGCCAGCAGTGGGCGCGGGGGCCCCACAGATACGCAGTATTTT

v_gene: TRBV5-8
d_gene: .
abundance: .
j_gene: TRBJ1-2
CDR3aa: CASSLGLRAGGYGYTF
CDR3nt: TGTGCCAGCAGCTTGGGTTTAAGAGCAGGCGGCTATGGCTACACCTTC

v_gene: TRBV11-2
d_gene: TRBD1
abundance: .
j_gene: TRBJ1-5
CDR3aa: CASSTGQAYSNQPQHF
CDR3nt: TGTGCCAGCAGCACCGGACAGGCATATAGCAATCAGCCCCAGCATTTT

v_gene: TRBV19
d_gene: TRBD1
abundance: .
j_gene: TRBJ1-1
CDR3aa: CASQQGAGAFF
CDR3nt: TGTGCCAGTCAACAGGGGGCGGGCGCTTTCTTT